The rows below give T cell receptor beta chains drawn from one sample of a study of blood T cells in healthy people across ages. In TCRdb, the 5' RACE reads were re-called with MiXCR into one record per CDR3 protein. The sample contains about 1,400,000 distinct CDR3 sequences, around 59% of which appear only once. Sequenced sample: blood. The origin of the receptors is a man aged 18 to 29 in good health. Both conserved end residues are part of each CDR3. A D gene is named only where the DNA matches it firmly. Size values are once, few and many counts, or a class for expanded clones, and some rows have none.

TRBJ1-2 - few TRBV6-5 CASREVGFQGGYTF TGTGCCAGCAGAGAGGTCGGTTTTCAGGGCGGCTACACCTTC
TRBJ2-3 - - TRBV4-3 CASSQGFALEDTQYF TGCGCCAGCAGCCAAGGATTTGCTCTGGAGGATACGCAGTATTTT
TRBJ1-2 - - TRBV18 CASSGVLGINYGYTF TGTGCCAGCTCAGGCGTTCTAGGCATTAACTATGGCTACACCTTC
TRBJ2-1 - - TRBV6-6 CASSYSVEGLNEQFF TGTGCCAGCAGTTACTCCGTCGAGGGGCTCAATGAGCAGTTCTTC
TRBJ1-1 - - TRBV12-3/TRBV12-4 CASSLARGQNTEAFF TGTGCCAGCAGTTTAGCGCGGGGACAAAACACTGAAGCTTTCTTT
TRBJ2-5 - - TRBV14 CASSQEDSSIQIQYF TGTGCCAGCAGCCAAGAGGACAGCTCAATCCAGATCCAGTACTTC
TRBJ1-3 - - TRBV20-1 CSARLQALGNTIYF TGCAGTGCTAGGTTACAGGCTCTAGGAAACACCATATATTTT
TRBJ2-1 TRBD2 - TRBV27 CASLGLAFNEQFF TGTGCCAGTTTGGGACTAGCGTTCAATGAGCAGTTCTTC
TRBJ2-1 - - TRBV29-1 CSAATGRVEFF TGCAGCGCGGCTACAGGGCGGGTTGAGTTCTTC
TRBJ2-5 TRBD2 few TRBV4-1 CASSQWVTAGGTQYF TGCGCCAGCAGCCAATGGGTGACAGCGGGGGGGACCCAGTACTTC
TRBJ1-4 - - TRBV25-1 CASSESEGRANEKLFF TGTGCCAGCAGTGAATCAGAGGGACGGGCTAATGAAAAACTGTTTTTT
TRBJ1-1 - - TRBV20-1 CSAREMVSRQIEAFF TGCAGTGCTAGAGAAATGGTTTCTCGGCAAATTGAAGCTTTCTTT
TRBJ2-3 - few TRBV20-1 CSARDGALGGTQYF TGCAGTGCTAGAGATGGGGCACTAGGCGGCACGCAGTATTTT
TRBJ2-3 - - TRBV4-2 CASSRWDGSTDTQYF TGTGCCAGCAGCCGGTGGGACGGTAGCACAGATACGCAGTATTTT
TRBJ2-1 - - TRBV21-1 CASSKGQRERNEQFF TGTGCCAGCAGCAAAGGTCAGCGGGAGCGAAATGAGCAGTTCTTC
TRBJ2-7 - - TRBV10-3 CAIGGGRSSYEQYF TGTGCCATCGGGGGTGGCAGGAGTTCCTACGAGCAGTACTTC
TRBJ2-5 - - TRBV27 CASSLNHGGETQYF TGTGCCAGCAGTTTAAACCATGGCGGGGAGACCCAGTACTTC
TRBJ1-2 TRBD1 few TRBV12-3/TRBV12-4 CASSPLGTGRRYGYTF TGTGCCAGCAGTCCCCTGGGGACAGGGCGTAGGTATGGCTACACCTTC
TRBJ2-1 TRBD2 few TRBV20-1 CSARGLAGEVDEQFF TGCAGTGCTAGAGGACTAGCGGGAGAGGTCGATGAGCAGTTCTTC
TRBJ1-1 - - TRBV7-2 CASSLGVRGTEAFF TGTGCCAGCAGTTTAGGAGTCCGGGGCACTGAAGCTTTCTTT
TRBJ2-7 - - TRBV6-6 CASSSLLQPQSSYEQYF TGTGCCAGCAGTTCTCTGCTACAACCACAGAGCTCCTACGAGCAGTACTTC
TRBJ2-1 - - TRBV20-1 CSATQAITYNEQFF TGCAGTGCTACACAGGCAATTACCTACAATGAGCAGTTCTTC
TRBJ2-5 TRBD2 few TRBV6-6 CASSYPGTSGGETQYF TGTGCCAGCAGTTACCCCGGGACTAGCGGGGGAGAGACCCAGTACTTC
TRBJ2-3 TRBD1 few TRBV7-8 CASGVSRDRSTDTQYF TGTGCCAGCGGGGTATCTCGGGACAGAAGCACAGATACGCAGTATTTT
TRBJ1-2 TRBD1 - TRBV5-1 CASSRDRGNNGYTF TGCGCCAGCAGCCGGGACAGGGGAAATAACGGCTACACCTTC
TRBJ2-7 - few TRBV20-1 CSAGAYEQYF TGCAGTGCCGGAGCCTACGAGCAGTACTTC
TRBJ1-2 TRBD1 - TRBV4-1 CASSQGGQVYGYTF TGCGCCAGCAGCCAAGGGGGACAGGTCTATGGCTACACCTTC
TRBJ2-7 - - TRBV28 CASSEQGLSSYEQYF TGTGCCAGCAGTGAACAGGGCCTGAGCTCCTACGAGCAGTACTTC
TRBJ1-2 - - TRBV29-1 CSVTHGYGYTF TGCAGCGTTACACACGGTTATGGCTACACCTTC
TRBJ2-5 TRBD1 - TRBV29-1 CSVRGTGQGAGETQYF TGCAGCGTGAGGGGTACTGGACAGGGGGCAGGAGAGACCCAGTACTTC
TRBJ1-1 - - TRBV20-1 CSASRQNTEAFF TGCAGTGCTAGCAGACAAAACACTGAAGCTTTCTTT
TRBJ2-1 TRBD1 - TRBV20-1 CSAFNRGRSYNEQFF TGCAGTGCTTTTAACAGGGGGCGATCCTACAATGAGCAGTTCTTC
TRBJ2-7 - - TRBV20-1 CSAHRTGAPYEQYF TGCAGTGCCCACCGGACGGGGGCCCCCTACGAGCAGTACTTC
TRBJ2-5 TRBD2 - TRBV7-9 CASSRSGPSGGQETQYF TGTGCCAGCAGCCGCTCGGGGCCTAGCGGGGGACAAGAGACCCAGTACTTC
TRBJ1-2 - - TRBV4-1 CASSQDVGSNYGYTF TGCGCCAGCAGCCAAGATGTGGGGTCTAACTATGGCTACACCTTC